This T cell receptor (beta chain) was sequenced during a study of blood T cell repertoires in COVID-19 (dated by TCRdb to about 2020). Looking at the study overall: Collaborator samples came from the United States, Italy and Spain and covered acute and convalescent phases of COVID-19. The material from the prospective study consisted of cDNA or gDNA derived from T cells, B-cell-depleted T cells, or PBMCs. Deeply sampled blood TCRbeta repertoires from subjects exposed to, actively infected with, or recovered from COVID-19 were included in the dataset. The repertoires were released in a freely available public database meant as a resource for research on the immune response to SARS-CoV-2. The samples were drawn from the first 160 participants of the ongoing ImmuneRACE study and from 950 to 1,500 subjects provided by 6 global collaborators. Nearly every sample came with metadata listing a de-identified subject ID, COVID-19 status, age in years and sex. Where available, HLA class I and class II types were taken from metadata supplied by the sample provider and were not determined by assay-based typing.

Participants in the prospective study were enrolled through a virtual design, were aged roughly 18 to 100 years, and lived in under 25 United States geographic areas. In the prospective study, cohorts were assigned on the basis of participant-reported clinical history obtained from a screening survey and a study questionnaire. Mobile phlebotomists in the prospective study collected whole blood, serum and a nasopharyngeal or oropharyngeal swab from every participant. Over an approximately two-month period, participants in the prospective study had the option of providing additional blood draws and questionnaires. Prospective study blood samples were shipped either frozen or at room temperature before DNA extraction. Study-wide conclusions, independent of this receptor: The amount of clinical and demographic metadata varied by source and participant and was provided uncurated.

TCRbeta CDR3 regions were amplified from genomic DNA using the immunoSEQ Assay, a bias-controlled multiplex PCR. The study's processing was this. The number of nucleated cells in each sample was estimated by amplification of reference gene primers within the assay. To quantify the absolute abundance of each unique TCRbeta CDR3 rearrangement, sequence reads were collapsed and filtered. For each sample, productive Simpson clonality was calculated as the square root of Simpson's diversity index over productive rearrangements. The table comes from immuneACCESS by way of TCRdb, which keeps in-frame sequences with V and J called. Part of the clones is missing from these tables; in studies checked, under half for an unresolved V gene and the rest for unknown reasons. The V and J calls and clone size were taken over from that table, and D and trimming were inferred from the DNA. The sample data list some 200,000 clones, and 82% of these were observed just once. Approximately 4.7% of the sample comes from the top ten.

The CDR3 measures 16 amino acids from cysteine to phenylalanine. CDR3 DNA only is kept here, 48 bases in frame from base 1. Looking up the germline V gene yields CDR1 KGHDR and CDR2 SFDVKD. V is reduced by 4 bases and J by 3 bases, leaving a spacing of 12 bases between them. Of note for this clone: The specificity of this receptor is unknown. Base qualities are not recorded, but no much larger clone differs from it by a single base.

The rearrangement combines TRBV24-1 with TRBJ2-6; the D gene is possibly TRBD2, with 6 bases matching. This sequence originates from a woman aged 55-70 years with acute COVID-19. What was sequenced was PBMCs or T cells enriched from blood (not recorded which). The CDR3 protein: CATSDSDGSGANVLTF. The DNA sequence is as follows: TGTGCCACCAGTGACTCCGACGGGAGTGGGGCCAACGTCCTGACTTTC.